The 24 T cell receptor beta chains below come from one sample, sequenced in a study of vaccination effects on CD4 cells after COVID-19. No cognate antigen is known for these TCRs. Prior to sequencing, the ViraFEST assay stimulated PBMC with viral peptide pools, which expanded the antigen-specific CD4+ T cells. The authors isolated CD4+ T cells after around 9 days of culture. SARS-CoV-2 infected the person between March and December 2020, as confirmed by PCR. Produced via immunoSEQ multiplex PCR; TCRdb's table is partial and in-frame only. The repertoire consists of about 70,000 clones, with over 65% occurring once and the leading ten covering around 4.6%. Specimen: CD4+ T cells from PBMCs cultured with HIV peptides, collected before COVID-19 vaccination. This sample's subset: HIV-1 Nef peptide pool negative control/reference culture. These receptors were obtained from a human donor who had a prior SARS-CoV-2 infection.

The chain uses TRBV14 and TRBJ1-1; TRBD1 is a possible D gene (5 bases). Trimming stripped 0 bases from V and 10 bases from J, with 15 bases between. Germline assignment: CDR1 SGHDN and CDR2 FVKESK. CDR3 length: 14 residues. CDR3 DNA sequence: TGTGCCAGCAGCCAAGATCCGTCGGGGGTCGGAGCTTTCTTT. Translating it yields CASSQDPSGVGAFF.

This chain links TRBV5-8 with TRBJ2-5; unclear D gene. CDR1 is SGHTS, CDR2 YDEGEE, per germline. Trimming took 0 bases from V and 2 from J, leaving 11 bases between them. The CDR3 covers 15 residues. This CDR3 is CASSLGSWIQETQYF. In DNA, the CDR3 is TGTGCCAGCAGCTTGGGCTCGTGGATACAAGAGACCCAGTACTTC.

The chain has TRBV5-6 and TRBJ1-2, with D unresolved. V lost 1 base to trimming and J lost 3 bases, with 13 bases between them. This CDR3 region has 15 residues. Germline lookup yields CDR1 SGHDT and CDR2 YYEEEE. CDR3 DNA: TGTGCCAGCAGCTTGTCGTCTGGCCGATACTATGGCTACACCTTC. Its translation is CASSLSSGRYYGYTF.

The rearrangement links TRBV12-3 or TRBV12-4 to TRBJ1-2, with 7 positions matching TRBD1. V dropped 5 bases and J dropped 7; count of bases not matched to a gene: 7. The CDR3 extends over 13 amino acids. The CDR3 sequence: CASSPTGFVGYTF. CDR3 DNA: TGTGCCAGCAGTCCGACAGGGTTTGTTGGCTACACCTTC.

CDR3 in DNA: TGCGCCAGCAGCTTTCTACCACAGGGGAGTACGACTGAAGCTTTCTTT. Residues: CASSFLPQGSTTEAFF. The rearrangement joins TRBV5-1 to TRBJ1-1; 7 nucleotides agree with TRBD1. CDR1 and CDR2 (germline): SGHRS, YFSETQ. With 2 bases clipped from V and 5 bases from J, the junction kept 12 bases outside the gene matches. The CDR3 has 16 amino acids.

The chain links TRBV23-1 to TRBJ1-3, with a tentative D call TRBD1 (5 bases). TRBV23-1 qualifies as an ORF whose function is uncertain. This CDR3 has 19 amino acids. Trimming cost V 3 bases and J 1 base, with 22 bases left between them. CDR3 nucleotide sequence: TGCGCCAGCAGTCACCCCTCGCGAGGGGATCGGAGTTCTGGAAACACCATATATTTT. This gives the protein CASSHPSRGDRSSGNTIYF.

The rearrangement links TRBV27 to TRBJ2-6; 8 bases are shared with TRBD2. This CDR3 contains 17 residues. Unmatched junction bases numbered 15, after V lost 10 bases and J lost 4 bases. The germline V gene encodes CDR1 MNHEY and CDR2 SMNVEV (reference sequence). The CDR3: CATSRNTGGAGANVLTF. DNA of the CDR3: TGTGCCACCTCCCGCAACACGGGGGGGGCCGGGGCCAACGTCCTGACTTTC. The full variable domain, in which reference TRBV27 and TRBJ2-6 provide the parts outside the CDR3, is EAQVTQNPRYLITVTGKKLTVTCSQNMNHEYMSWYRQDPGLGLRQIYYSMNVEVTDKGDVPEGYKVSRKEKRNFPLILESPSPNQTSLYFCATSRNTGGAGANVLTFGAGSRLTVL.

The chain has TRBV4-3 and TRBJ2-5; 7 nucleotides align to TRBD2. Losses at the gene ends were 4 bases for V and 5 bases for J; bases not matched to a gene: 7. The CDR3 covers 14 residues. CDR1 is LGHNA and CDR2 is YSLEER in the germline V gene. CDR3 sequence reads: CASSPRWGGETQYF. CDR3 nucleotides: TGCGCCAGCAGCCCCAGGTGGGGGGGGGAGACCCAGTACTTC.

V gene TRBV7-2 combines with J gene TRBJ2-5; 16 bases fit TRBD2. The CDR3 spans 16 residues. The junction had 3 bases not matched to a gene; V was cut back by 3 bases and J by 5 bases. Germline V gene lookup returns CDR1 SGHTA and CDR2 FQGNSA. The CDR3 bases are TGTGCCAGCAGCTTGGGACTAGCGGGGGGGTCTGAGACCCAGTACTTC. Translation: CASSLGLAGGSETQYF.

This CDR3 is CASSWGGGALDTQYF. CDR3 DNA sequence: TGTGCCAGCAGCTGGGGCGGGGGGGCTCTAGATACGCAGTATTTT. The chain is built from TRBV11-2 and TRBJ2-3; 9 bases fit TRBD2. This CDR3 is 15 amino acids long. The germline CDR1 and CDR2 sequences are SGHAT and FQNNGV. The junction had 7 bases not matched to a gene; V was cut back by 4 bases and J by 5 bases.

The chain recombines TRBV2 with TRBJ2-3; D assignment may be TRBD1 or TRBD2 (5 bases each). V lost 0 bases and J 1 base, leaving 5 bases between the germline ends. This CDR3 comprises 14 residues. Per germline, CDR1 SNHLY and CDR2 FYNNEI. The CDR3 nucleotides are TGTGCCAGCAGTGAAGCGGGGGGCACAGATACGCAGTATTTT. It translates to CASSEAGGTDTQYF. Variable domain in full (rest from reference TRBV2 and TRBJ2-3): EPEVTQTPSHQVTQMGQEVILRCVPISNHLYFYWYRQILGQKVEFLVSFYNNEISEKSEIFDDQFSVERPDGSNFTLKIRSTKLEDSAMYFCASSEAGGTDTQYFGPGTRLTVL.

The J gene is TRBJ1-1, the V gene TRBV7-2; D gene uncertain. Trimming left V 1 base short and J 1 base short, with 13 bases between. This CDR3 is built from 16 residues. Germline V gene sequence: CDR1 SGHTA, CDR2 FQGNSA. CDR3: CASSLVVGTENTEAFF. CDR3 bases: TGTGCCAGCAGCTTAGTTGTCGGCACGGAGAACACTGAAGCTTTCTTT.

The CDR3 spells CASSSTPDRDYEQYF. DNA for the CDR3: TGTGCCAGCAGTTCCACACCGGACAGGGACTACGAGCAGTACTTC. The rearrangement links TRBV6-5 to TRBJ2-7, with 8 bases fitting TRBD1. CDR3 length: 15 residues. Trimming at V came to 4 bases and at J to 3 bases, leaving 8 bases not matched to a gene. CDR1 is MNHEY and CDR2 is SVGAGI in the germline V gene.

This rearrangement joins TRBV5-5 to TRBJ1-2; the D gene is possibly TRBD1 (5 bases). This CDR3 spans 12 amino acids. CDR1 is SGHKS and CDR2 is YYEKEE in the germline V gene (reference sequence). Trimming shortened V by 4 bases and J by 8 bases, and 12 bases separated the two germline ends. The CDR3 nucleotides are TGTGCCAGCAGCAGGAGACAGCGCGGCTACACCTTC. This gives the protein CASSRRQRGYTF.

The rearrangement joins TRBV6-6 to TRBJ1-1, with D possibly being TRBD1 (6 bases). The CDR3 is 14 residues long. From germline, CDR1 is MNHNY and CDR2 SVGAGI (reference sequence). V was cut by 6 bases and J by 4 bases, with 15 bases left in between. This chain's CDR3 is CASRQGVRVTEAFF. The CDR3 DNA follows: TGTGCCAGCAGACAGGGCGTTCGGGTCACTGAAGCTTTCTTT.

V and J are TRBV5-4 and TRBJ1-2, with 9 bases lining up with TRBD1. CDR3 length: 14 residues. Germline V gene data show CDR1 as SGHNT and CDR2 as YYREEE (reference sequence). V lost 5 bases, J lost 2 bases, and 4 bases stayed unmatched. This CDR3 is CASRPDRGNYGYTF. The CDR3 DNA follows: TGTGCCAGCAGACCGGACAGGGGAAACTATGGCTACACCTTC.

This clone was observed a handful of times. The chain carries TRBV20-1 and TRBJ2-5; D ambiguous. Germline CDR1 is DFQATT and CDR2 is SNEGSKA (reference sequence). Deletions cut 0 bases from V and 6 bases from J, with 5 bases between. The CDR3 length is 11 residues. DNA of the CDR3: TGCAGTGCTAGAGATGGGAAGACCCAGTACTTC. Protein sequence: CSARDGKTQYF.

Here the CDR3 reads CASSGDRVGEAFF. DNA of the CDR3: TGTGCCAGCAGCGGAGACAGGGTTGGCGAAGCTTTCTTT. J is TRBJ1-1 and V is TRBV7-9; TRBD1 matches at 7 bases. Per the germline V gene, CDR1 is SEHNR and CDR2 is FQNEAQ (reference sequence). This CDR3 is 13 amino acids long. Unmatched junction bases numbered 8, after V lost 5 bases and J lost 8 bases. The full variable domain, rest sourced from reference TRBV7-9 and TRBJ1-1, is DTGVSQNPRHKITKRGQNVTFRCDPISEHNRLYWYRQTLGQGPEFLTYFQNEAQLEKSRLLSDRFSAERPKGSFSTLEIQRTEQGDSAMYLCASSGDRVGEAFFGQGTRLTVV.

The chain links TRBV7-9 to TRBJ2-1, with 9 positions matching TRBD2. V lost 4 bases, J lost 2 bases, and 15 bases stayed unmatched. Germline V gives CDR1 SEHNR, CDR2 FQNEAQ (reference sequence). The CDR3 loop spans 19 amino acids. CDR3 sequence (DNA): TGTGCCAGCAGCTCAGCGGTGACACCGGGCGGGAGGGCCTACAATGAGCAGTTCTTC. Its translation is CASSSAVTPGGRAYNEQFF. The full variable domain, in which reference TRBV7-9 and TRBJ2-1 provide the parts outside the CDR3, is DTGVSQNPRHKITKRGQNVTFRCDPISEHNRLYWYRQTLGQGPEFLTYFQNEAQLEKSRLLSDRFSAERPKGSFSTLEIQRTEQGDSAMYLCASSSAVTPGGRAYNEQFFGPGTRLTVL.

The rearrangement links TRBV5-1 to TRBJ1-4, with 10 bases that match TRBD1. The CDR3 is 14 amino acids. After removal of 4 bases from V and 7 bases from J, the junction contained 4 bases not matched to a gene. Germline loops: CDR1 SGHRS, CDR2 YFSETQ. The CDR3 sequence is CASSPGTGVEKLFF. CDR3 bases: TGCGCCAGCAGCCCTGGGACAGGGGTTGAAAAACTGTTTTTT.

The chain has TRBV5-1 and TRBJ2-7; D not resolved. The germline V and J ends were trimmed by 4 bases and 1 base, with 12 bases remaining between them. The CDR3 runs to 14 residues. Germline V CDR1 and CDR2: SGHRS, YFSETQ. CDR3 sequence (DNA): TGCGCCAGCAGCCCTGGCGCCGCTTCCTACGAGCAGTACTTC. It codes for CASSPGAASYEQYF.

This clone was detected a few times. V is TRBV27 and J is TRBJ1-3, with D possibly being TRBD1 (5 bases). Germline V gives CDR1 MNHEY, CDR2 SMNVEV (reference sequence). V was shortened by 4 bases and J by 0 bases, with 13 bases between the two germline ends. This CDR3 region has 16 residues. The CDR3 spells CASSSISGLSGNTIYF. The CDR3, as DNA: TGTGCCAGCAGTTCGATATCAGGGCTCTCTGGAAACACCATATATTTT.

The chain carries TRBV6-5 and TRBJ2-1; 8 bases align to TRBD1. V was clipped by 2 bases and J by 6 bases; unmatched bases: 9. This CDR3 has 16 amino acids. In germline, CDR1 is MNHEY, CDR2 SVGAGI. CDR3 protein: CASSYPAGTGVNEQFF. CDR3 nucleotides: TGTGCCAGCAGTTACCCCGCCGGGACAGGCGTCAATGAGCAGTTCTTC.

The chain recombines TRBV11-3 with TRBJ2-3; D possibly matches TRBD1 or TRBD2 (5 bases each). The CDR3 has 14 residues. The germline V gene has CDR1 SGHNT and CDR2 YENEEA. V gave up 3 bases and J gave up 0 bases, with 7 bases separating them. The CDR3 DNA follows: TGTGCCAGCAGCTTTGAGGGGAGCACAGATACGCAGTATTTT. Translation gives CASSFEGSTDTQYF. Full variable domain (remainder filled in from reference TRBV11-3 and TRBJ2-3): EAGVVQSPRYKIIEKKQPVAFWCNPISGHNTLYWYLQNLGQGPELLIRYENEEAVDDSQLPKDRFSAERLKGVDSTLKIQPAELGDSAVYLCASSFEGSTDTQYFGPGTRLTVL.